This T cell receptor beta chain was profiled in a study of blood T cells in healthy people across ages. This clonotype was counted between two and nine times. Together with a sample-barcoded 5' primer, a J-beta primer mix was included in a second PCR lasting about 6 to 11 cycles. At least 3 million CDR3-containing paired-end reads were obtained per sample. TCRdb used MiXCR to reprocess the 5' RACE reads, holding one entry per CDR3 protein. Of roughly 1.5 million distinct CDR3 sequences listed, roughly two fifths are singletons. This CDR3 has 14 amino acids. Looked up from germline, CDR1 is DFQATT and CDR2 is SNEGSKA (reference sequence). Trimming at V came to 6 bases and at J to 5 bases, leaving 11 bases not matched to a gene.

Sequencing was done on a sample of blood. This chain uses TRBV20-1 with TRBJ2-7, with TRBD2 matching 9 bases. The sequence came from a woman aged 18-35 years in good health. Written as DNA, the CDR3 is TGCAGTGCCTTCATGGCGGGACTAGCCCACGAGCAGTACTTC. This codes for CSAFMAGLAHEQYF.